The clone carrying this TCR beta chain was observed once. The antigen is not known. A much larger clonotype is one base distant, so this may be a read error. Three rounds of nested PCR, following a modified ARM-PCR protocol, produced the TCRbeta library. TCRdb re-analysed the multiplex PCR reads in MiXCR, keeping a single row per CDR3 protein. The sample has around 57,000 distinct CDR3 sequences; about 63% are singletons. No cell sorting was done before RNA was extracted from the tissue. The normal lung tissue was taken more than 3 cm from the tumor edge. This entry belongs to a study of tumor and adjacent non-tumor tissue in lung cancer. About the research overall: Patients comprised over 9 adenocarcinoma, a couple of squamous cell carcinoma and 1 small cell lung cancer. On average, productive TCRbeta reads reached some 4.4 million per sample.

The CDR3 is 16 amino acids. Germline values: CDR1 MNHEY, CDR2 SVGAGI. General study points: Compared with tumor, normal lung showed significantly lower TCR diversity.

The V and J genes are TRBV6-5 and TRBJ2-1, with TRBD1 as a possible D gene (6 bases). Sequencing input: distant non-tumor lung tissue. This TCR was recovered from a man aged 70-80 years with non-small cell lung cancer. The DNA for the CDR3 is TGTGCCAGCAGCCCCGGGACACAGTGGGCCAGGAATGAGAAGTTCTTC. Protein sequence: CASSPGTQWARNEKFF.